Listed here are 25 T cell receptor beta chains from one sample, sequenced in a study of T cells in Graves' hyperthyroidism and ophthalmopathy. RNA transcripts yielded amplified TCR beta CDR3 regions. The TCR CDR3 first-round RT-PCR relied on the HTBI primer set. TCRdb re-called the multiplex PCR reads through MiXCR, storing one row per CDR3 protein. The table lists 690,000 or so distinct CDR3 sequences, roughly 20% of them singletons, with over 15% in the top ten. Sequenced input: blood. These receptors came from a woman aged 50 to 60 with Graves' hyperthyroidism that later progressed to Graves' ophthalmopathy.

V gene TRBV3-1 combines with J gene TRBJ1-1; 10 bases fit TRBD1. After removal of 5 bases from V and 7 bases from J, the junction contained 10 bases not matched to a gene. CDR1 and CDR2 (germline): LGHDT, YNNKEL (reference sequence). The CDR3 is 15 residues long. The CDR3 is CASSASDRGFGEAFF. The CDR3 DNA follows: TGTGCCAGCAGCGCCTCGGACAGGGGGTTTGGTGAAGCTTTCTTT.

There are many counts of this clonotype. The chain employs TRBV11-2 and TRBJ2-1; no definite D call. This CDR3 is 15 amino acids long. Trimming shortened V by 3 bases and J by 5 bases, and 14 bases separated the two germline ends. The germline V gene has CDR1 SGHAT and CDR2 FQNNGV. DNA for the CDR3: TGTGCCAGCAGCTTTAAGGTGGGCATCCACAATGAGCAGTTCTTC. Residues: CASSFKVGIHNEQFF.

CDR3 coding DNA: TGTGCCAGCAGCCAAGAGGGGCCCGGGGAGACCCAGTACTTC. As protein: CASSQEGPGETQYF. V gene TRBV4-2 combines with J gene TRBJ2-5; TRBD1 might be the D (5 bases). This CDR3 has 14 amino acids. The ends were cut back, 0 bases at V and 5 bases at J, with 10 bases in the middle. Per the germline V gene, CDR1 is LGHNA and CDR2 is YNFKEQ.

There are a few counts of this clonotype. The rearrangement uses TRBV29-1 and TRBJ2-3; D is uncertain. The CDR3 runs 12 residues. Trimming took off 8 bases at V and 2 bases at J, with 11 bases between the two ends. Germline V lookup: CDR1 SQVTM, CDR2 ANQGSEA. CDR3 in DNA: TGCAGCCTGGACGACTCCACAGATACGCAGTATTTT. This codes for CSLDDSTDTQYF.

This clonotype appeared a few times. The chain carries TRBV5-6 and TRBJ1-1, with D hard to call. The CDR3 is 13 amino acids. Per the germline V gene, CDR1 is SGHDT and CDR2 is YYEEEE. The V end lost 0 bases, the J end lost 6 bases, and 9 bases lay between the germline ends. The CDR3 DNA follows: TGTGCCAGCAGCTTGGCCTCTGGGGCTGAAGCTTTCTTT. Its protein product is CASSLASGAEAFF.

This clonotype was counted at least ten times. This chain uses TRBV4-1 with TRBJ2-7; 9 nucleotides line up with TRBD2. The CDR3 contains 17 residues. The germline gives CDR1 MGHRA, CDR2 YSYEKL. V shed 0 bases and J 3 bases; nucleotides not matched to a gene: 9. The CDR3 region has the DNA TGCGCCAGCAGCCAAGATGCAGTCGTGACTAGCGGCTACGAGCAGTACTTC. As protein: CASSQDAVVTSGYEQYF.

Concerning this clonotype: Possible read error: a much larger clone is one base away. The chain has TRBV12-3 or TRBV12-4 and TRBJ1-2; D is perhaps TRBD1 (5 bases). V was shortened by 8 bases and J by 2 bases, with 15 bases between the two germline ends. The CDR3 consists of 14 residues. The CDR3 loop is CASPNSGTNYGYTF. The DNA for the CDR3 is TGTGCCAGCCCCAACTCCGGGACGAACTATGGCTACACCTTC.

This clonotype came up a few times. The V gene is TRBV27, the J gene TRBJ2-3; possible D gene TRBD2, 5 bases. Germline-derived CDR1 and CDR2 are MNHEY and SMNVEV (reference sequence). The CDR3 spans 14 residues. Trimming cost V 5 bases and J 6 bases, with 15 bases left between them. The CDR3 nucleotides are TGTGCCAGCAGTGAGGTGGAGGTTCCGGATACGCAGTATTTT. It codes for CASSEVEVPDTQYF.

This clonotype has ten or more counts. This sequence joins TRBV5-1 and TRBJ1-1; 9 bases agree with TRBD1. The CDR3 spans 15 residues. Germline CDR1 is SGHRS and CDR2 is YFSETQ. With V trimmed by 3 bases and J by 5 bases, 8 bases remained unmatched. The CDR3 sequence is CASSSTGTGRTEAFF. CDR3 nucleotide sequence: TGCGCCAGCAGCTCCACCGGGACAGGGAGGACTGAAGCTTTCTTT.

This clonotype appeared many times. This chain uses TRBV5-1 with TRBJ2-1; maybe TRBD1 (5 bases). This CDR3 is 13 amino acids long. Deletions cut 7 bases from V and 4 bases from J, with 12 bases between. Germline CDR1 SGHRS, CDR2 YFSETQ. This CDR3 is CASRTDNYNEQFF. The CDR3 coding sequence is TGCGCCAGCCGCACGGACAATTACAATGAGCAGTTCTTC.

The gene calls are TRBV20-1 and TRBJ2-5; D is unresolved. There are 10 residues in the CDR3. Deletions cut 2 bases from V and 5 bases from J, with 3 bases between. Germline loops: CDR1 DFQATT, CDR2 SNEGSKA (reference sequence). CDR3 sequence reads: CSARSETQYF. The CDR3 DNA follows: TGCAGTGCTAGAAGTGAGACCCAGTACTTC.

The table lists this clonotype with a few counts. Written as DNA, the CDR3 is TGTGCCAGCAGTTTTGATCATGGCAATGAGCAGTTCTTC. Translation gives CASSFDHGNEQFF. The gene calls are TRBV28 and TRBJ2-1; D not certain. Trimming removed 3 bases from V and 6 bases from J, with 9 bases in between. CDR1 and CDR2 (germline): MDHEN, SYDVKM. The CDR3 is made up of 13 amino acids.

At least ten counts were recorded for this clonotype. CDR3 nucleotides: TGTGCCAGCTCATCTAGGGAAACAGATACGCAGTATTTT. Translated, it gives CASSSRETDTQYF. The rearrangement uses TRBV18 and TRBJ2-3; no reliable D call. The CDR3 is made up of 13 amino acids. Trimming took off 5 bases at V and 3 bases at J, with 9 bases between the two ends. Germline V gene data show CDR1 as KGHSH and CDR2 as LQKENI.

In this sample, this clonotype turned up many times. This chain connects TRBV7-3 to TRBJ2-1; tentatively, D is TRBD1 (5 bases). This CDR3 spans 14 amino acids. V was cut by 2 bases and J by 6 bases, with 11 bases left in between. Per the germline V gene, CDR1 is SGHTA and CDR2 is FQGTGA. In nucleotides, the CDR3 is TGTGCCAGCAGCTTAGACCCCAGGGCCAATGAGCAGTTCTTC. It translates to CASSLDPRANEQFF.

The chain combines TRBV27 with TRBJ1-4; D is unclear. With 6 bases removed from V and 4 bases from J, the gap between germline ends came to 9 bases. Germline CDR1 is MNHEY and CDR2 is SMNVEV (reference sequence). The CDR3 is 13 amino acids. The CDR3 region is CASRRAGNEKLFF. As DNA, the CDR3 is TGTGCCAGCAGGAGGGCTGGTAATGAAAAACTGTTTTTT.

V and J are TRBV20-1 and TRBJ2-3; TRBD2 agrees at 10 bases. Trimming cost V 6 bases and J 1 base; bases outside gene matches: 19. The length of the CDR3 is 19 residues. Germline V gives CDR1 DFQATT, CDR2 SNEGSKA (reference sequence). Here the CDR3 DNA reads TGCAGTGCCCCCAGCGGGGGGGGCGGATACAGCCCCGGCACAGATACGCAGTATTTT. Its protein product is CSAPSGGGGYSPGTDTQYF.

V is TRBV5-1 and J is TRBJ1-4; D might be TRBD1 (6 bases). The CDR3 has 18 amino acids. V dropped 2 bases and J dropped 0 bases, with 17 bases sitting between them. Germline V gives CDR1 SGHRS, CDR2 YFSETQ. CDR3 region: CASSFIGTTLATNEKLFF. CDR3 nucleotides: TGCGCCAGCAGCTTTATCGGGACAACCCTTGCAACTAATGAAAAACTGTTTTTT.

This clonotype was detected ten times or more. This chain links TRBV6-1 with TRBJ1-1; the D gene is possibly TRBD1 (5 bases). The germline V and J ends were trimmed by 7 bases and 5 bases, with 14 bases remaining between them. The germline V gene has CDR1 MNHNS and CDR2 SASEGT. The CDR3 has 13 residues. Here the CDR3 reads CASTGVGGTEAFF. CDR3 in DNA: TGTGCCAGCACCGGGGTGGGGGGGACTGAAGCTTTCTTT.

This clonotype appeared a few times. J is TRBJ1-2 and V is TRBV4-1, with 7 bases aligning to TRBD1. Looked up from germline, CDR1 is MGHRA and CDR2 is YSYEKL. The CDR3 is 16 residues long. V shed 3 bases, J shed 3 bases, and the junction held 10 bases outside the gene matches. CDR3 sequence (DNA): TGCGCCAGCAGCCACGTCGGGGACAGCGGGGACTATGGCTACACCTTC. Translating gives CASSHVGDSGDYGYTF.

The chain has TRBV20-1 and TRBJ2-6; D is ambiguous. CDR1 and CDR2 (germline): DFQATT, SNEGSKA (reference sequence). Between the trimmed V and J ends, which lost 0 bases and 0 bases, there was a span of 15 bases. The CDR3 length is 18 residues. The CDR3 sequence is CSARDIGRTYSGANVLTF. CDR3 coding DNA: TGCAGTGCTAGAGATATAGGCCGGACCTACTCTGGGGCCAACGTCCTGACTTTC.

This clonotype appeared many times. The V gene is TRBV3-1, the J gene TRBJ1-5; 7 bases fit TRBD1. The V gene's germline CDR1 is LGHDT and CDR2 YNNKEL (reference sequence). V lost 3 bases to trimming and J lost 4 bases; unmatched junction nucleotides: 6. The length of the CDR3 is 15 residues. The CDR3 reads CASSQTDRTNQPQHF. CDR3 nucleotides: TGTGCCAGCAGCCAGACGGACAGGACAAATCAGCCCCAGCATTTT.

This clonotype has ten or more counts. The chain recombines TRBV6-1 with TRBJ1-4; tentative D call: TRBD1 (5 bases). This CDR3 has 16 residues. Trimming cost V 5 bases and J 2 bases, with 15 bases left between them. Germline-derived CDR1 and CDR2 are MNHNS and SASEGT. This CDR3 reads CASSTLKGSTNEKLFF. The CDR3 DNA is TGTGCCAGCAGTACGCTTAAGGGGTCGACTAATGAAAAACTGTTTTTT.

The chain recombines TRBV5-4 with TRBJ1-1; D gene unclear. This CDR3 comprises 16 residues. Germline CDR1 reads SGHNT; CDR2 reads YYREEE (reference sequence). The ends were cut back, 0 bases at V and 5 bases at J, with 17 bases in the middle. The CDR3 spells CASSLAGQPGGTEAFF. As DNA, the CDR3 is TGTGCCAGCAGCTTGGCGGGCCAACCCGGAGGGACTGAAGCTTTCTTT. The full variable domain, completed using reference TRBV5-4 and TRBJ1-1, is ETGVTQSPTHLIKTRGQQVTLRCSSQSGHNTVSWYQQALGQGPQFIFQYYREEENGRGNFPPRFSGLQFPNYSSELNVNALELDDSALYLCASSLAGQPGGTEAFFGQGTRLTVV.

This clonotype was counted many times. The chain recombines TRBV7-9 with TRBJ2-7; 7 bases align to TRBD1. Germline CDR1 reads SEHNR; CDR2 reads FQNEAQ (reference sequence). The CDR3 contains 14 residues. The V gene end was trimmed by 3 bases and the J gene end by 3 bases; junction bases not matched to a gene: 5. CDR3 in DNA: TGTGCCAGCAGCTTCCCGGGACAGAACTACGAGCAGTACTTC. Its translation: CASSFPGQNYEQYF. Variable domain in full (rest from reference TRBV7-9 and TRBJ2-7): DTGVSQNPRHKITKRGQNVTFRCDPISEHNRLYWYRQTLGQGPEFLTYFQNEAQLEKSRLLSDRFSAERPKGSFSTLEIQRTEQGDSAMYLCASSFPGQNYEQYFGPGTRLTVT.

Turning to this clonotype: A much larger clonotype is one base distant, so this may be a read error. No conserved phenylalanine or tryptophan ends this CDR3, so it is likely a read error. This chain joins TRBV3-1 and TRBJ2-3; 9 bases match TRBD1. The CDR3 covers 17 residues. Per germline, CDR1 LGHDT and CDR2 YNNKEL (reference sequence). V lost 0 bases, J lost 1 base, and 5 bases stayed unmatched. The CDR3 spells CASSQDRRDRGTDTQYS. CDR3 in DNA: TGTGCCAGCAGCCAAGATCGACGGGACAGGGGCACAGATACGCAGTATTCT.